This TCR beta chain comes out of a study of blood T cell repertoires in COVID-19. The CDR3 loop spans 15 amino acids. The V and J ends lost 0 bases and 6 bases, in that order; junction bases with no gene match: 2. Germline V gives CDR1 MNHEY, CDR2 SVGAGI. Assay: immunoSEQ multiplex PCR; the TCRdb copy retains only in-frame clones and omits some. This sample yields over 85,000 clones, of which almost 80% are seen a single time; 9.8% belongs to the top ten. The V gene is TRBV6-5, the J gene TRBJ2-3; 11 bases fit TRBD1. The TCR comes from a man aged 55-75 years with active or convalescent COVID-19. Sequenced: peripheral blood. The DNA of the CDR3 is TGTGCCAGCAGTTACTCTGGACAGGGGGCGGATACGCAGTATTTT. This translates into CASSYSGQGADTQYF.